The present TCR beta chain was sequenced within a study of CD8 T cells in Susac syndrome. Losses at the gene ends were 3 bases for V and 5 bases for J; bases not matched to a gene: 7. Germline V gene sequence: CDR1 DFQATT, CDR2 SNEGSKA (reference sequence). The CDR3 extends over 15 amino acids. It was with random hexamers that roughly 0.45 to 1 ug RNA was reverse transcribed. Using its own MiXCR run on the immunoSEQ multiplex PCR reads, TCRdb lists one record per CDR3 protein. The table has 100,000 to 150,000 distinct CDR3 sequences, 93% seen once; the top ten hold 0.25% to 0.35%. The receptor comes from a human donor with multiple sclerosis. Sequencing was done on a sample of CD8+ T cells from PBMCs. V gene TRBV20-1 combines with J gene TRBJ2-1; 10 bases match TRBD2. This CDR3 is CSARQLAGANNEQFF. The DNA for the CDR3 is TGCAGTGCTAGGCAGCTAGCGGGAGCTAACAATGAGCAGTTCTTC.